These 18 T cell receptor beta chains were sequenced from one sample in a study of blood T cell repertoires in COVID-19. Assay: immunoSEQ multiplex PCR; the TCRdb copy retains only in-frame clones and omits some. Of about 340,000 clones in the sample, 80% to 90% were seen once. The sequenced sample consisted of peripheral blood. These TCRs come from a man aged 30-40 years with active or convalescent COVID-19.

The rearrangement joins TRBV19 to TRBJ2-1; no firm D call. V lost 5 bases and J 3 bases, leaving 11 bases between the germline ends. Germline CDR1 reads LNHDA; CDR2 reads SQIVND (reference sequence). This CDR3 contains 14 residues. DNA for the CDR3: TGTGCCAGTAGTCACGGCGGAGACTACAATGAGCAGTTCTTC. Translating it yields CASSHGGDYNEQFF.

The chain couples TRBV7-2 to TRBJ1-3; 9 nucleotides match TRBD1. The V gene's germline CDR1 is SGHTA and CDR2 FQGNSA. After removal of 3 bases from V and 1 base from J, the junction contained 7 bases not matched to a gene. The CDR3 has 17 residues. As DNA, the CDR3 is TGTGCCAGCAGCTTCCCCGGGACAGGGATTTCTGGAAACACCATATATTTT. Translated: CASSFPGTGISGNTIYF.

J is TRBJ1-1 and V is TRBV18, with TRBD1 identical over 7 bases. The CDR3 spans 13 residues. J was trimmed by 7 bases and V by 2 bases; bases with no gene match: 4. The V gene's germline CDR1 is KGHSH and CDR2 LQKENI. The CDR3 sequence: CASSPEGASEAFF. CDR3 sequence (DNA): TGTGCCAGCTCACCAGAGGGGGCGAGTGAAGCTTTCTTT.

This chain uses TRBV11-2 with TRBJ1-2, with 11 bases identical to TRBD1. The V segment lost 5 bases and the J segment 7 bases; nucleotides outside the gene matches: 9. This CDR3 is built from 15 residues. In germline, CDR1 is SGHAT, CDR2 FQNNGV. The DNA of the CDR3 is TGTGCCAGCAGCCCAGCCGGGACAGGGGGGGGTGGCTACACCTTC. As protein: CASSPAGTGGGGYTF.

This clone was observed once. This sequence joins TRBV7-9 and TRBJ1-2; TRBD1 is a possible D gene (6 bases). The germline CDR1 and CDR2 sequences are SEHNR and FQNEAQ (reference sequence). Trimming took off 5 bases at V and 8 bases at J, with 12 bases between the two ends. The CDR3 runs to 12 residues. The CDR3 bases are TGTGCCAGCAGCACACGGACAGAAGGCTACACCTTC. Translating it yields CASSTRTEGYTF.

The chain uses TRBV5-1 and TRBJ1-3; 8 bases are shared with TRBD1. This CDR3 has 15 amino acids. Germline V gene sequence: CDR1 SGHRS, CDR2 YFSETQ. V dropped 3 bases and J dropped 1; count of bases not matched to a gene: 3. The CDR3 here is CASSSTGASGNTIYF. The CDR3 region has the DNA TGCGCCAGCAGCTCGACAGGGGCGTCTGGAAACACCATATATTTT.

The chain employs TRBV28 and TRBJ1-4; no clear D gene. The V gene lost 3 bases and the J gene lost 7 bases, with 12 bases spanning the gap. Per germline, CDR1 MDHEN and CDR2 SYDVKM. The CDR3 is made up of 14 amino acids. The CDR3 reads CASSFMRAGEKLFF. The CDR3, as DNA: TGTGCCAGCAGTTTCATGAGGGCTGGTGAAAAACTGTTTTTT.

DNA for the CDR3: TGTGCCAGCAGCCAAGATGGTGACAGGCTGAACACTGAAGCTTTCTTT. Protein product: CASSQDGDRLNTEAFF. The V and J genes are TRBV4-2 and TRBJ1-1; a possible D gene is TRBD1 (6 bases). Germline-derived CDR1 and CDR2 are LGHNA and YNFKEQ. The CDR3 extends over 16 amino acids. Trimming removed 0 bases from V and 0 bases from J, with 11 bases in between.

The rearrangement links TRBV3-1 (or the pseudogene TRBV3-2) to TRBJ1-1, with TRBD1 matching over 9 bases. There are 14 residues in the CDR3. Germline V gene sequence: CDR1 LGHDT, CDR2 YNNKEL (reference sequence). V lost 2 bases, J lost 6 bases, and 4 bases stayed unmatched. The CDR3 DNA reads TGTGCCAGCAGCCAAAGGGACAGGGAGGCTGAAGCTTTCTTT. Translated: CASSQRDREAEAFF.

This chain joins TRBV6-5 and TRBJ1-3; TRBD1 is a possible D gene (5 bases). CDR1 is MNHEY and CDR2 is SVGAGI in the germline V gene. The V and J ends lost 5 bases and 7 bases respectively, with 15 bases between them. The CDR3 loop spans 14 amino acids. CDR3 sequence: CASSPPGGSNTIYF. The CDR3 coding sequence is TGTGCCAGCAGTCCCCCCGGGGGGAGTAACACCATATATTTT.

The gene calls are TRBV7-2 and TRBJ2-7; no clear D gene. The CDR3 spans 12 residues. CDR1 and CDR2 (germline): SGHTA, FQGNSA. V lost 5 bases and J lost 7, with 12 bases in between. The CDR3 protein is CASSSLAWEQYF. CDR3 coding DNA: TGTGCCAGCAGCAGTTTAGCTTGGGAGCAGTACTTC.

This rearrangement joins TRBV4-3 to TRBJ2-5; D gene ambiguous. Trimming cost V 2 bases and J 0 bases, with 7 bases left between them. Germline V lookup: CDR1 LGHNA, CDR2 YSLEER. The CDR3 covers 14 residues. CDR3 sequence reads: CASSQYGNQETQYF. CDR3 in DNA: TGCGCCAGCAGCCAATATGGCAACCAAGAGACCCAGTACTTC.

This clone has a handful of counts. The V gene is TRBV6-2 or TRBV6-3, the J gene TRBJ1-1; TRBD1 matches at 7 bases. V shed 0 bases, J shed 6 bases, and the junction held 13 bases outside the gene matches. Looked up from germline, CDR1 is MNHEY and CDR2 is SVGEGT. The CDR3 contains 17 residues. In nucleotides, the CDR3 is TGTGCCAGCAGTTACTCGATCTCCCTAGACAGGGATCCTGAAGCTTTCTTT. It codes for CASSYSISLDRDPEAFF.

The J gene is TRBJ1-6, the V gene TRBV19; 9 nucleotides agree with TRBD1. CDR1 is LNHDA and CDR2 is SQIVND in the germline V gene (reference sequence). The J segment lost 6 bases and the V segment lost 5 bases, leaving 2 bases of the junction unmatched. The CDR3 totals 14 residues. In DNA form, the CDR3 reads TGTGCCAGTAGTTCGGACAGGGGTAATTCACCCCTCCACTTT. Translating it yields CASSSDRGNSPLHF.

This chain connects TRBV29-1 to TRBJ2-7, with TRBD2 identical over 11 bases. The germline gives CDR1 SQVTM, CDR2 ANQGSEA. The length of the CDR3 is 15 residues. V trimming: 5 bases; J trimming: 1 base; junction bases outside the gene matches: 7. The CDR3 reads CSVSGLAGLSYEQYF. For the CDR3, the DNA is TGCAGCGTTTCAGGACTAGCGGGCCTTTCCTACGAGCAGTACTTC.

There are many counts of this clone. The V gene is TRBV6-2 or TRBV6-3, the J gene TRBJ2-2; D ambiguous. V gave up 2 bases and J gave up 2 bases, with 9 bases separating them. In germline, CDR1 is MNHEY, CDR2 SVGEGT. The CDR3 loop spans 15 amino acids. CDR3 DNA sequence: TGTGCCAGCAGTTACCCGGCAGGCAACACCGGGGAGCTGTTTTTT. Its protein is CASSYPAGNTGELFF.

This chain connects TRBV18 to TRBJ2-7; TRBD2 is a possible D gene (6 bases). The CDR3 runs to 17 residues. V shed 3 bases and J shed 4 bases, with 22 bases lying between them. Per the germline V gene, CDR1 is KGHSH and CDR2 is LQKENI. CDR3 amino acids: CASSPDGGGRRVYEQYF. CDR3 nucleotides: TGTGCCAGCTCACCGGATGGAGGCGGACGGAGGGTATACGAGCAGTACTTC.

The chain uses TRBV6-1 and TRBJ1-3, with TRBD1 as a possible D gene (6 bases). V shed 3 bases and J shed 2 bases, with 11 bases lying between them. CDR1 is MNHNS, CDR2 SASEGT, per germline. This CDR3 has 15 amino acids. Written as DNA, the CDR3 is TGTGCCAGCAGTGAGGGGGAGGGGGCTGGAAACACCATATATTTT. Translated, it gives CASSEGEGAGNTIYF.